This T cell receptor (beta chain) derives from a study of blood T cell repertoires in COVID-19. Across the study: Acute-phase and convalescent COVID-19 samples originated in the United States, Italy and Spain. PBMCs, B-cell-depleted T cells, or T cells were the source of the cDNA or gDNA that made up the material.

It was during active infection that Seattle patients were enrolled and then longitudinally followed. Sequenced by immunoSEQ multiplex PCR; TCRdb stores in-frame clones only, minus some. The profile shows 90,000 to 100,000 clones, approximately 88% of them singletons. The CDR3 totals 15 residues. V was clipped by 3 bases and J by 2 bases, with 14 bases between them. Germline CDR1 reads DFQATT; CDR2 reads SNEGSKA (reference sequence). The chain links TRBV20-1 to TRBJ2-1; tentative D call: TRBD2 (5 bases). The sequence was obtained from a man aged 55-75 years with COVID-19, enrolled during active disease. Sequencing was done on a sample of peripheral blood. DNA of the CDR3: TGCAGTGCTAGTAAGGATCGGGAAGCCTACAATGAGCAGTTCTTC. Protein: CSASKDREAYNEQFF.